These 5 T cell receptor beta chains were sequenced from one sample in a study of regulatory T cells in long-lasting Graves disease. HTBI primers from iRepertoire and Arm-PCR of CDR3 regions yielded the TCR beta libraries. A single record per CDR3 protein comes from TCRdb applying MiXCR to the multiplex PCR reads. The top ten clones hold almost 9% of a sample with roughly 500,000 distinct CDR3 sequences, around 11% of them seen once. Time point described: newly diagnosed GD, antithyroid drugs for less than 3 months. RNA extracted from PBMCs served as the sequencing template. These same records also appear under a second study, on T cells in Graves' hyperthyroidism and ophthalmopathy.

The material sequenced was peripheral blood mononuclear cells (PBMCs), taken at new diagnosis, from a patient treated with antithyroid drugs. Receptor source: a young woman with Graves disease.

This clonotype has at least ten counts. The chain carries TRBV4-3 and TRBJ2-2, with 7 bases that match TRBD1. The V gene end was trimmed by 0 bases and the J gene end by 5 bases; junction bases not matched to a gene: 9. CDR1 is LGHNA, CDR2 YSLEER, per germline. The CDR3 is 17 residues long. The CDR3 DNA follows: TGCGCCAGCAGCCAAGACCTACCGGGACAGCTGACCGGGGAGCTGTTTTTT. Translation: CASSQDLPGQLTGELFF.

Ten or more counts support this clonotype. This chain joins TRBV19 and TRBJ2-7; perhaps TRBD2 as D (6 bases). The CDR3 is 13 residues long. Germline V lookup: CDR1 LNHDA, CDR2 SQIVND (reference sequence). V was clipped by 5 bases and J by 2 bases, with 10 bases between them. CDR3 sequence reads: CASSVWGAYEQYF. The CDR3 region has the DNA TGTGCCAGTAGTGTTTGGGGGGCCTACGAGCAGTACTTC.

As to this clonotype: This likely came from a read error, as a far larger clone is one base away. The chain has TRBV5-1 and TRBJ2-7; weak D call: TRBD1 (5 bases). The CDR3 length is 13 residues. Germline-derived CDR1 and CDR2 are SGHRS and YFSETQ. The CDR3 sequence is CASSLGQTYEQCF. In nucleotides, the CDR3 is TGCGCCAGCAGCTTGGGACAGACCTACGAGCAGTGCTTC.

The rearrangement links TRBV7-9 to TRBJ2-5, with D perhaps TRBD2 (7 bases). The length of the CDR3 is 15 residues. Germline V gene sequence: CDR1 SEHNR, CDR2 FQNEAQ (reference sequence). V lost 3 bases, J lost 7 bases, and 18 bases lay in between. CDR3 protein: CASSFWVSGGSTQYF. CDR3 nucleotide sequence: TGTGCCAGCAGCTTTTGGGTCTCGGGGGGCTCGACCCAGTACTTC. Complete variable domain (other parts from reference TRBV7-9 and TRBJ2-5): DTGVSQNPRHKITKRGQNVTFRCDPISEHNRLYWYRQTLGQGPEFLTYFQNEAQLEKSRLLSDRFSAERPKGSFSTLEIQRTEQGDSAMYLCASSFWVSGGSTQYFGPGTRLLVL.

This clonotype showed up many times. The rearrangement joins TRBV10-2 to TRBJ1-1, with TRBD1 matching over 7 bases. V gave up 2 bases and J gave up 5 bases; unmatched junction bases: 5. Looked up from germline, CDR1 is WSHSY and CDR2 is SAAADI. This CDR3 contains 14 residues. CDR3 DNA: TGCGCCAGCAGTGAGCCGTCACAGGGGACTGAAGCTTTCTTT. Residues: CASSEPSQGTEAFF.